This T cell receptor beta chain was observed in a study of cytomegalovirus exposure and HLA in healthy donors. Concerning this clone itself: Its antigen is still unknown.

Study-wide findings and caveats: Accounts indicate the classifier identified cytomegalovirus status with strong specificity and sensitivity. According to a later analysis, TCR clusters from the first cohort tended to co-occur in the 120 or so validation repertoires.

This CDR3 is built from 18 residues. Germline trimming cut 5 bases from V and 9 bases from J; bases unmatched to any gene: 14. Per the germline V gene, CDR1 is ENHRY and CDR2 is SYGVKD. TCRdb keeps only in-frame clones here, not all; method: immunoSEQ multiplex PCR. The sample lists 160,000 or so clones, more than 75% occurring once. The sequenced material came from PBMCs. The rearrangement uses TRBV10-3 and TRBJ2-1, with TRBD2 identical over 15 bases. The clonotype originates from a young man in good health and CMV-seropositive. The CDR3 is CAISRVPGTSGRIGEQFF. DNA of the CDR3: TGTGCCATCAGTCGGGTCCCCGGGACTAGCGGGAGGATAGGTGAGCAGTTCTTC.